This T cell receptor beta chain is from a study of OX40 agonist ivuxolimab in advanced cancers. Repertoires were generated with immunoSEQ multiplex PCR, while TCRdb's copy carries only in-frame clones and drops some. The repertoire holds about 82,000 clones, approximately 87% seen once, with 0.75% to 0.85% in the top ten. Whole-study results and caveats: The study observed clonal expansion of CD4+ and CD8+ blood T cells by week 6 at 0.1 to 3.0 mg/kg.

Regarding this clone: The antigen remains unidentified.

The starting material was CD4+ or CD8+ T cells sorted from blood, obtained in a trial of the OX40 agonist ivuxolimab. The source of this sequence is an adult with an advanced solid tumor such as melanoma, head and neck, liver or kidney cancer.

CDR3 residues: CAISGSGTGNYGYTF. CDR3 DNA: TGTGCCATCAGTGGCTCCGGGACAGGGAACTATGGCTACACCTTC. The V gene is TRBV10-3, the J gene TRBJ1-2, with 9 bases lining up with TRBD1. Germline trimming cut 4 bases from V and 2 bases from J; bases unmatched to any gene: 5. Germline assignment: CDR1 ENHRY and CDR2 SYGVKD. The length of the CDR3 is 15 residues.